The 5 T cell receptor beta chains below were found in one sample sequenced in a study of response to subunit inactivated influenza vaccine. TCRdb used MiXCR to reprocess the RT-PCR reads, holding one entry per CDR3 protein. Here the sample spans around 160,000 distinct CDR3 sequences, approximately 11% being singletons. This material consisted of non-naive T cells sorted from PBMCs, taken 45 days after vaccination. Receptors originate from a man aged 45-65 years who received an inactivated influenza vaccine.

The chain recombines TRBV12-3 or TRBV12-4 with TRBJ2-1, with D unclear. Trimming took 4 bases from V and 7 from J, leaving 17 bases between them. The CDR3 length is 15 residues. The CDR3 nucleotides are TGTGCCAGCAGTTCGCGTATTCGCGGTGCTAATGAGCAGTTCTTC. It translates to CASSSRIRGANEQFF.

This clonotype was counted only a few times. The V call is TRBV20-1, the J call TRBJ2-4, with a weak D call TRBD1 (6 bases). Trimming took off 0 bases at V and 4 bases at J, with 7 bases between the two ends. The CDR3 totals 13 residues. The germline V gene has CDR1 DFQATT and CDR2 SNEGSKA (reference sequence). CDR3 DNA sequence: TGCAGTGCTAGAGATGGACAGAAAAACATTCAGTACTTC. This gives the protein CSARDGQKNIQYF.

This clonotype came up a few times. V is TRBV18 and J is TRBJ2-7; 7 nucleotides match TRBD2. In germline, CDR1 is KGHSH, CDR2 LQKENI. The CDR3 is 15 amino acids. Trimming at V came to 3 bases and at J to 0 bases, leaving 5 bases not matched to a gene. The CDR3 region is CASSPLAEISYEQYF. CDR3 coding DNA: TGTGCCAGCTCACCCCTAGCGGAGATCTCCTACGAGCAGTACTTC.

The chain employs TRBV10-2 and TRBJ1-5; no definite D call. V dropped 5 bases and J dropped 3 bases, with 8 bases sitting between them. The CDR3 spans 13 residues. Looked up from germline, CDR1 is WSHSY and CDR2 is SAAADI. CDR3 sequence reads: CASSLGNNQPQHF. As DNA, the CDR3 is TGCGCCAGCAGTTTAGGGAACAATCAGCCCCAGCATTTT.

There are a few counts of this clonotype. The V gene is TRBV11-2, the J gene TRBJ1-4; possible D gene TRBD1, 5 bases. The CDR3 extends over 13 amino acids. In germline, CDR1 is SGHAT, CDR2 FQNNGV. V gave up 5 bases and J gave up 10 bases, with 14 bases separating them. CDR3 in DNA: TGTGCCAGCAGCCTAGGACAAAGTGCAAAACTGTTTTTT. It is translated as CASSLGQSAKLFF.